A selection of T cell receptor beta chains follows, all from one sample in a study of OX40 agonist ivuxolimab in advanced cancers. Generated by immunoSEQ multiplex PCR, the TCRdb table keeps only in-frame clones and is missing some. The sample yields about 45,000 clones, more than 80% seen once. The sequencing used CD4+ or CD8+ T cells sorted from blood, collected in a trial of the OX40 agonist ivuxolimab. All receptors come from an adult with an advanced solid tumor such as melanoma, head and neck, liver or kidney cancer. Both conserved end residues are part of each CDR3. Each record gives: D gene, clone size, V gene, J gene, CDR3 protein, CDR3 DNA. D genes are given only for firm matches. Clone size is not always given. Where it is, it says once, few, many or a class for expanded clones.

>NA|NA|TRBV4-2|TRBJ2-2
CASSQPTENTELFF
TGTGCCAGCAGCCAACCAACGGAAAACACGGAGCTGTTTTTT
>NA|NA|TRBV7-6|TRBJ2-7
CASSLNGGLRYEQYF
TGTGCCAGCAGCTTAAATGGCGGGCTTCGTTACGAGCAGTACTTC
>NA|NA|TRBV28|TRBJ2-7
CASSLGLLISSEQYF
TGTGCCAGCAGTTTAGGGTTGCTCATCTCCTCCGAGCAGTACTTC
>NA|NA|TRBV28|TRBJ2-1
CASSDFPRGSAYNEQFF
TGTGCCAGCAGCGATTTCCCCCGGGGTAGCGCTTACAATGAGCAGTTCTTC
>NA|NA|TRBV4-3|TRBJ2-7
CASSQDGGGEQYF
TGCGCCAGCAGCCAAGATGGGGGTGGCGAGCAGTACTTC
>TRBD1|NA|TRBV6-6|TRBJ2-7
CASSSTGTGSYEQYF
TGTGCCAGCAGCTCTACTGGGACAGGATCCTACGAGCAGTACTTC
>TRBD1|NA|TRBV13|TRBJ1-4
CASRGQGGEKLFF
TGTGCCAGCAGGGGACAGGGTGGCGAAAAACTGTTTTTT
>TRBD2|NA|TRBV27|TRBJ2-1
CASSWTSGIYNEQFF
TGTGCCAGCAGTTGGACTAGCGGGATCTACAATGAGCAGTTCTTC
>TRBD1|NA|TRBV7-9|TRBJ2-7
CASSPRQGPYEQYF
TGTGCCAGCAGCCCAAGACAGGGACCCTACGAGCAGTACTTC
>NA|NA|TRBV27|TRBJ2-1
CASSGPEQFF
TGTGCCAGCAGTGGACCCGAGCAGTTCTTC
>TRBD1|NA|TRBV4-3|TRBJ2-1
CASRAGTGVYNEQFF
TGCGCCAGCAGAGCCGGGACAGGGGTTTACAATGAGCAGTTCTTC
>NA|NA|TRBV4-1|TRBJ2-7
CASSQDLSGSYEQYF
TGCGCCAGCAGCCAAGATCTCTCAGGGTCCTACGAGCAGTACTTC
>NA|NA|TRBV7-6|TRBJ2-1
CASSPFPGNEQFF
TGTGCCAGCAGCCCCTTTCCTGGGAATGAGCAGTTCTTC
>NA|few|TRBV27|TRBJ2-1
CANSRPKNEQFF
TGTGCCAACAGTCGCCCAAAGAATGAGCAGTTCTTC
>NA|NA|TRBV15|TRBJ2-2
CATSRRTDTGELFF
TGTGCCACCAGCAGGAGAACAGACACCGGGGAGCTGTTTTTT
>NA|NA|TRBV5-5|TRBJ1-2
CASSSDLSDTFYGYTF
TGTGCCAGCAGCTCTGACCTGAGTGACACCTTCTATGGCTACACCTTC
>NA|NA|TRBV7-7|TRBJ1-6
CVLGSPLHF
TGTGTTCTGGGTTCACCCCTCCACTTT
>NA|NA|TRBV5-4|TRBJ2-7
CASSLGGNPYEQYF
TGTGCCAGCAGCTTGGGGGGGAACCCCTACGAGCAGTACTTC
>TRBD1|NA|TRBV11-3|TRBJ2-7
CASSSGDRSYEQYF
TGTGCCAGCAGCTCCGGGGACAGGAGCTACGAGCAGTACTTC
>NA|few|TRBV11-2|TRBJ1-1
CASSQPGTEAFF
TGTGCCAGCAGCCAGCCCGGCACTGAAGCTTTCTTT
>NA|NA|TRBV11-3|TRBJ2-7
CASSEAGSSYEQYF
TGTGCCAGCAGCGAGGCAGGGAGCTCCTACGAGCAGTACTTC
>NA|once|TRBV28|TRBJ1-3
CASSLGSSGNTIYF
TGTGCCAGCAGTCTGGGGAGCTCTGGAAACACCATATATTTT
>NA|NA|TRBV9|TRBJ2-7
CASSVAGGNYEQYF
TGTGCCAGCAGCGTAGCTGGTGGCAACTACGAGCAGTACTTC
>TRBD1|NA|TRBV19|TRBJ2-1
CASSTAGGSDNEQFF
TGTGCCAGTTCAACAGCAGGGGGCTCAGACAATGAGCAGTTCTTC
>NA|NA|TRBV7-6|TRBJ2-5
CASSITETQYF
TGTGCCAGCAGCATTACAGAGACCCAGTACTTC
>TRBD1|NA|TRBV9|TRBJ1-1
CASSGSGGNTEAFF
TGTGCCAGCAGCGGCTCAGGGGGGAACACTGAAGCTTTCTTT
>TRBD1|NA|TRBV6-5|TRBJ2-1
CASSYPGQGHEQFF
TGTGCCAGCAGTTACCCGGGACAGGGGCATGAGCAGTTCTTC
>NA|NA|TRBV29-1|TRBJ2-1
CSVEGGGGLRDEQFF
TGCAGCGTTGAGGGAGGAGGGGGGCTTAGGGATGAGCAGTTCTTC
>NA|once|TRBV10-2|TRBJ2-5
CASSSNQPRETQYF
TGCGCCAGCAGTTCTAATCAGCCGCGGGAGACCCAGTACTTC
>NA|NA|TRBV6-4|TRBJ1-5
CASSDSVQPQHF
TGTGCCAGCAGTGACTCGGTTCAGCCCCAGCATTTT
>TRBD1|NA|TRBV11-2|TRBJ1-2
CASSFRTGYGYTF
TGTGCCAGCAGCTTCAGGACAGGGTATGGCTACACCTTC
>NA|NA|TRBV28|TRBJ2-7
CASSLPDTSYSYEQYF
TGTGCCAGCAGTTTACCGGACACATCTTACTCCTACGAGCAGTACTTC
>TRBD1|NA|TRBV7-2|TRBJ2-1
CASSRTGGELSYNEQFF
TGTGCCAGCAGCCGTACAGGGGGCGAACTCTCCTACAATGAGCAGTTCTTC
>NA|NA|TRBV29-1|TRBJ2-1
CSVASAGIRFTGNEQFF
TGCAGCGTTGCTTCGGCAGGAATACGTTTTACAGGGAATGAGCAGTTCTTC
>NA|NA|TRBV30|TRBJ1-6
CAWSSGSPLHF
TGTGCCTGGAGTAGTGGTTCACCCCTCCACTTT
>NA|NA|TRBV28|TRBJ2-1
CASSLSGGDSWRQFF
TGTGCCAGCAGTTTATCTGGCGGGGACAGTTGGCGTCAGTTCTTC
>NA|NA|TRBV10-3|TRBJ1-2
CAIRTVGDGYTF
TGTGCCATCAGAACAGTGGGAGATGGCTACACCTTC
>TRBD1|once|TRBV28|TRBJ2-7
CASRSDRGNYYEQYF
TGTGCCAGCAGATCCGACAGGGGCAACTACTACGAGCAGTACTTC
>NA|NA|TRBV28|TRBJ2-1
CASTFYTGSYNEQFF
TGTGCCAGCACCTTTTACACCGGCTCCTACAATGAGCAGTTCTTC
>NA|NA|TRBV5-1|TRBJ1-1
CASSPWPGPNTEAFF
TGCGCCAGCAGCCCCTGGCCCGGGCCAAACACTGAAGCTTTCTTT
>TRBD1|NA|TRBV27|TRBJ1-2
CASRLWTGESYGYTF
TGTGCCAGCCGTCTTTGGACAGGGGAGAGCTATGGCTACACCTTC
>NA|NA|TRBV7-9|TRBJ2-7
CASSEELDGTLEQYF
TGTGCCAGCAGCGAGGAACTTGACGGAACCCTCGAGCAGTACTTC
>NA|NA|TRBV11-2|TRBJ2-1
CASSLDDNEQFF
TGTGCCAGCAGCTTAGACGACAATGAGCAGTTCTTC
>NA|NA|TRBV7-8|TRBJ2-3
CASSLAGALADTQYF
TGTGCCAGCAGCTTAGCGGGAGCTCTGGCAGATACGCAGTATTTT
>NA|once|TRBV5-6|TRBJ2-2
CASSLATGHDGELFF
TGTGCCAGCAGCTTGGCCACGGGGCATGACGGGGAGCTGTTTTTT
>TRBD2|NA|TRBV7-9|TRBJ2-1
CASSPTSGPYNEQFF
TGTGCCAGCAGCCCGACTAGCGGACCCTACAATGAGCAGTTCTTC
>NA|NA|TRBV5-6|TRBJ2-1
CASHLGAAYNEQFF
TGTGCCAGCCATCTCGGGGCAGCCTACAATGAGCAGTTCTTC
>NA|NA|TRBV19|TRBJ1-1
CASSIRLGAEITEAFF
TGTGCCAGTAGTATTCGGTTAGGGGCCGAAATCACTGAAGCTTTCTTT
>NA|few|TRBV12-1|TRBJ2-3
CASSPPSRVRTDTQYF
TGTGCCAGCAGCCCGCCGTCTAGGGTTCGTACAGATACGCAGTATTTT
>NA|NA|TRBV15|TRBJ1-4
CATSFTGRLEKLFF
TGTGCCACCAGTTTTACGGGGAGGCTTGAAAAACTGTTTTTT
>NA|NA|TRBV9|TRBJ2-7
CASSPGATYEQYF
TGTGCCAGCTCCCCAGGGGCTACCTACGAGCAGTACTTC
>NA|few|TRBV13|TRBJ2-7
CASSSTFYEQYF
TGTGCCAGCAGCTCTACATTCTACGAGCAGTACTTC
>NA|NA|TRBV7-3|TRBJ2-2
CALGMRVDTGELFF
TGTGCTCTTGGAATGCGCGTGGACACCGGGGAGCTGTTTTTT
>NA|NA|TRBV28|TRBJ2-3
CASSFGGRGFTDTQYF
TGTGCCAGCAGTTTTGGCGGTAGGGGCTTCACAGATACGCAGTATTTT
>TRBD1|NA|TRBV10-3|TRBJ2-7
CAISEGTGEAYEQYF
TGTGCCATCAGTGAGGGGACAGGGGAAGCCTACGAGCAGTACTTC
>TRBD1|NA|TRBV5-4|TRBJ2-5
CASSGTGGAGYETQYF
TGTGCCAGCAGCGGGACAGGGGGCGCGGGGTACGAGACCCAGTACTTC
>NA|NA|TRBV6-5|TRBJ1-2
CASSTTPGEDYGYTF
TGTGCCAGCAGCACTACCCCAGGGGAGGACTATGGCTACACCTTC